This TCR beta chain was retrieved from a study of shared clonotypes between healthy human individuals (dated by TCRdb to 2020 to 2022). About the full investigation: A few men and a couple of women, aged 18 to 49 years, made up the cohort. For each donor, three plates each were used for CD4 naive and CD4 memory, two plates were used for CD8 naive, and one plate was used for CD8 memory. The study deeply sequenced blood TCR repertoires of about 5 healthy adults to estimate repertoire size and the extent of clonotype sharing between individuals. Libraries were prepared and TCR repertoires were sequenced by different laboratories using diverse techniques, in order to increase sequencing depth and limit assay-specific biases. Leukapheresis yielded between about 0.94 and 9 billion PBMCs per donor. Broad study findings and their caveats: Rarefaction of sorted-subset datasets indicated incomplete sequencing despite the large sequencing depth. Higher generation probabilities were observed for clonotypes shared by all four sorted-subset donors than for non-shared clonotypes. Pairwise subsampling indicated that sequencing depth was expected to affect the degree of clonotype sharing among donors. Estimated clonotype richness was generally larger for naive than for memory subsets. When a handful of donors were compared, the shared fraction of clonotypes was about 5.5% for naive CD4, 3% to 4% for naive CD8, 2.3% for memory CD4, and less than 0.45% for memory CD8. Sampling was limited to blood, and TCR repertoires in tissue likely differ from TCR repertoires in blood. Because the study included only a small number of donors, the genetic and exposure-history diversity represented was limited.

Using the deep immunoSEQ assay, TCR CDR3 regions were amplified from genomic DNA by multiplex PCR. Extracted genomic DNA from each cell subset was spread evenly across all wells of several immunoSEQ 96-well plates, with each plate serving as a replicate. For sorted subsets, approximately 200 ng of genomic DNA, equivalent to 25,000 to 35,000 T cell genomes, went into each replicate PCR. The purified libraries were quantified using a Qubit 3.0 fluorometer, sized with a Bioanalyzer 2100, and then quantified again using the KAPA Library Quantification kit. Every immunoSEQ 96-well plate was sequenced on a separate single-read 150-cycle Illumina NextSeq 550 flow cell. Regarding the original processing steps: Because the immunoSEQ output included only junctional sequences and no quality scores, the filtering could not be the same as the filtering used for full-length reads. Sequences were annotated with PyIR, a Python wrapper for IgBLAST v1.9, using IMGT germline references to assign V/J genes and CDR3. Reads with weak V/J assignments (E-value above 1e-6), missing CDR3, stop codons, out-of-frame junctions, or ambiguous translated residues were removed. A V3J clonotype was defined by an identical inferred V gene, J gene, and CDR3 amino acid sequence. Percentage overlap between repertoires was computed as shared unique clonotypes divided by the size of the smaller repertoire. Richness of each repertoire was evaluated using RTK rarefaction, the Chao1 estimator, and Recon v2.1 estimates of unobserved clonotypes. For all TCRbeta clonotypes obtained by the gDNA method from four donors, generation probabilities were computed with OLGA. Imported from immuneACCESS, the table was reduced by TCRdb to in-frame sequences with V and J called. These copies leave out some clones; in studies compared against another copy, an unresolved V gene accounts for under half, and the cause of the remainder is not known. For V, J and clone size, that table is used; D and trimming come from the DNA. The sample table lists approximately 1.9 million clones, around 93% of them with a count of one. The ten most abundant clones make up more than 1.5% of the sample.

CD8 naive samples were obtained by positive selection for CCR7 among CD45RO-negative cells, yielding a CD45RA+CCR7+ population from which TemRA cells were excluded. The donors were healthy, HIV-negative adults with no recently reported acute infections or vaccinations. Every donor was a Caucasian adult residing in Nashville, Tennessee, USA. Blood was obtained by leukapheresis, after which PBMCs were separated by Ficoll-Histopaque density gradient centrifugation and cryopreserved in liquid nitrogen vapor phase. Analytical flow cytometry was used to check the purity and quantity of every magnetically sorted T cell population. Each sorted fraction had its genomic DNA isolated and then quantified by UV absorbance on a Nanodrop 2000c. From a lookup of the germline V gene, CDR1 and CDR2 are LGHNA and YSLEER. CDR3 length: 15 amino acids, cysteine to phenylalanine. The CDR3 DNA has 45 bases and is translated from base 1. Here V drops 4 bases and J drops 2 bases, and the junction holds 2 bases not matched to any gene.

A remark on this clone: The antigen this receptor binds is unknown. Base quality data are lacking; no much larger clone is found one base away. Other DNA variants within this sample encode the same CDR3.

The clonotype was recovered from a man aged 18 to 30 in good health. Some clones in this sample may be carry-over from other donors' samples. This chain is built from TRBV4-3 and TRBJ2-7, with 13 middle bases fitting TRBD2. The source material was naive CD8+ T cells from PBMCs. Explained via the paper, the cell subset or site label denotes: CD45RA+CCR7+. CDR3 protein: CASSLGLAGAYEQYF. In nucleotide form, the sequence is TGCGCCAGCAGCCTCGGACTAGCGGGAGCCTACGAGCAGTACTTC.